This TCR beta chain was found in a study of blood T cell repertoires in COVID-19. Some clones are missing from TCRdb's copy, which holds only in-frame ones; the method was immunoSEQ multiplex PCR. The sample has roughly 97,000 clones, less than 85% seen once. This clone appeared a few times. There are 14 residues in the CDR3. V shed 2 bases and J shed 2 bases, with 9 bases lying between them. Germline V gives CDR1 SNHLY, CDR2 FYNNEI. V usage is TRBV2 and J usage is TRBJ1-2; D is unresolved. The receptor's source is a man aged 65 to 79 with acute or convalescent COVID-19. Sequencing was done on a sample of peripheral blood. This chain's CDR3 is CASSEWVGNYGYTF. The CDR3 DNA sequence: TGTGCCAGCAGTGAATGGGTCGGGAACTATGGCTACACCTTC.